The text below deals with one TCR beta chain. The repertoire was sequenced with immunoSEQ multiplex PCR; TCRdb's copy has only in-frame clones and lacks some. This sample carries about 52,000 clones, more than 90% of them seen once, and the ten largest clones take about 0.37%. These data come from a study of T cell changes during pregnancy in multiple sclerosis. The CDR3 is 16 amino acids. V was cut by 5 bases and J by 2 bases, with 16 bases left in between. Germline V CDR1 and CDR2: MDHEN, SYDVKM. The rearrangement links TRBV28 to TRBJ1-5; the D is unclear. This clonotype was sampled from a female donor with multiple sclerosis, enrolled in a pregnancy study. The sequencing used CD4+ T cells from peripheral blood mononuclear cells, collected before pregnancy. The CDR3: CASSILRRVGNQPQHF. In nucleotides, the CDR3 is TGTGCCAGCAGTATCCTCAGGCGGGTTGGCAATCAGCCCCAGCATTTT.